This TCR beta chain was retrieved from a study of cytomegalovirus exposure and HLA in healthy donors. As for the study in general: Findings of an earlier analysis included over 95 million unique TCR beta sequences from around 180 million T cells.

Study findings and constraints: HLA-A and HLA-B allele assignments for most subjects were reportedly predicted accurately using TCR beta sequences. Productive rates of about 90% or about 30% were seen for most TCR beta V segments in an earlier analysis.

Sampled while nominally healthy, donors likely had unrecorded immune exposures. Notes on this clone: Antigen specificity is unknown.

Primers for the PCR totalled 60 Vbeta and 13 Jbeta. The method was immunoSEQ multiplex PCR; TCRdb's version includes in-frame clones alone and lacks a portion of them. The sample has about 160,000 clones; 70% to 80% are singletons. This clonotype was obtained from a man in his thirties or forties in good health and CMV-seronegative. Sequencing was carried out using PBMCs.

The CDR3 loop is CASSSSGGSSYNEQFF. In DNA, the CDR3 is TGCGCCAGCAGCTCTAGCGGGGGGAGCTCCTACAATGAGCAGTTCTTC. The rearrangement links TRBV5-1 to TRBJ2-1, with TRBD2 matching over 11 bases. Germline CDR1 and CDR2: SGHRS and YFSETQ. Germline trimming cut 3 bases from V and 0 bases from J; bases unmatched to any gene: 2. The CDR3 runs to 16 residues.